These 13 T cell receptor beta chains came from one sample sequenced in a study of response to subunit inactivated influenza vaccine. TCRdb called the RT-PCR reads again in MiXCR, with one record for every CDR3 protein. The sample consists of 160,000 or so distinct CDR3 sequences, roughly 10% of them appearing once. Sequences were derived from non-naive T cells sorted from PBMCs, sampled around seven weeks after vaccination. Receptor source: a man in his fifties who received an inactivated influenza vaccine.

This clonotype has only a few counts. This chain connects TRBV28 to TRBJ1-1, with a possible D match to TRBD1 (6 bases). CDR1 and CDR2 from the germline V gene are MDHEN and SYDVKM. The CDR3 is made up of 14 amino acids. V lost 3 bases to trimming and J lost 2 bases, with 10 bases between them. CDR3 sequence reads: CASSLGAVNTEAFF. The CDR3 nucleotides are TGTGCCAGCAGTTTGGGGGCAGTTAACACTGAAGCTTTCTTT.

This clonotype was counted only a few times. CDR3 nucleotide sequence: TGTGCCAGCAGCCTCAGGCTCCGGGAGACCCAGTACTTC. Amino acids: CASSLRLRETQYF. The rearrangement links TRBV6-1 to TRBJ2-5; unclear D gene. CDR3 length: 13 residues. Germline V gene lookup returns CDR1 MNHNS and CDR2 SASEGT. V was shortened by 6 bases and J by 5 bases, with 13 bases between the two germline ends.

CDR3 residues: CASSLSLAGRHTQYF. CDR3 DNA: TGTGCCAGCAGCTTATCACTAGCGGGCCGTCATACGCAGTATTTT. The genes are TRBV7-2 and TRBJ2-3; 9 bases are a match to TRBD2. The CDR3 consists of 15 residues. Germline CDR1 SGHTA, CDR2 FQGNSA. The ends lost 2 bases at V and 7 bases at J; junction bases unmatched: 7.

This clonotype has ten or more counts. The chain is built from TRBV12-3 or TRBV12-4 and TRBJ2-5; tentative D call: TRBD1 (5 bases). V gave up 6 bases and J gave up 1 base, with 9 bases separating them. This CDR3 comprises 13 residues. CDR3 protein: CASRIDSQETQYF. The CDR3 coding sequence is TGTGCCAGCAGAATAGACAGCCAAGAGACCCAGTACTTC.

This clonotype was observed a few times. The chain couples TRBV6-2 or TRBV6-3 to TRBJ1-5; D remains ambiguous. V was clipped by 1 base and J by 2 bases, with 6 bases between them. Germline V CDR1 and CDR2: MNHEY, SVGEGT. The CDR3 covers 14 residues. CDR3 sequence reads: CASSYFLGNQPQHF. In nucleotides, the CDR3 is TGTGCCAGCAGTTACTTTTTGGGCAATCAGCCCCAGCATTTT.

This clonotype appeared many times. The chain recombines TRBV28 with TRBJ2-3, with 12 bases that match TRBD2. Germline V gene lookup returns CDR1 MDHEN and CDR2 SYDVKM. V gave up 6 bases and J gave up 3 bases; unmatched junction bases: 7. The CDR3 contains 16 residues. CDR3 protein: CASSPLGLAGTDTQYF. CDR3 coding DNA: TGTGCCAGCAGCCCCCTTGGACTAGCGGGGACAGATACGCAGTATTTT.

The chain combines TRBV6-2 or TRBV6-3 with TRBJ2-1, with a weak D call TRBD1 (5 bases). The V gene lost 10 bases and the J gene lost 2 bases, with 12 bases spanning the gap. CDR1 MNHEY and CDR2 SVGEGT come from the germline V gene. The CDR3 covers 13 residues. The CDR3 is CATCKGAYNEQFF. CDR3 DNA sequence: TGTGCCACTTGCAAAGGGGCCTACAATGAGCAGTTCTTC.

This clonotype was picked up many times. The chain carries TRBV2 and TRBJ2-1, with a weak D call TRBD1 (6 bases). The V gene's germline CDR1 is SNHLY and CDR2 FYNNEI. This CDR3 comprises 14 residues. V shed 4 bases and J shed 1 base, with 8 bases lying between them. The CDR3 nucleotides read TGTGCCAGCAGTGCACAGGGTTCCTACAATGAGCAGTTCTTC. Residues: CASSAQGSYNEQFF. Full variable domain (remainder filled in from reference TRBV2 and TRBJ2-1): EPEVTQTPSHQVTQMGQEVILRCVPISNHLYFYWYRQILGQKVEFLVSFYNNEISEKSEIFDDQFSVERPDGSNFTLKIRSTKLEDSAMYFCASSAQGSYNEQFFGPGTRLTVL.

This chain joins TRBV24-1 and TRBJ2-3; D gene uncertain. Germline CDR1 is KGHDR and CDR2 is SFDVKD. V lost 2 bases to trimming and J lost 4 bases, with 6 bases between them. The CDR3 length is 13 residues. CDR3 sequence (DNA): TGTGCCACCAGTGATTCCTTTTCAGATACGCAGTATTTT. Its translation is CATSDSFSDTQYF.

The sample holds many counts of this clonotype. The V call is TRBV12-3 or TRBV12-4, the J call TRBJ1-2; a weak D match, TRBD1 (6 bases). The CDR3 is 16 residues long. V lost 6 bases, J lost 3 bases, and 20 bases lay in between. CDR3 sequence (DNA): TGTGCCAGCAGCTCGGTGTGGGGGGGCGTAGACTATGGCTACACCTTC. It translates to CASSSVWGGVDYGYTF.

This clonotype came up many times. The chain has TRBV20-1 and TRBJ1-2; 7 positions agree with TRBD1. The V and J ends lost 0 bases and 4 bases, in that order; junction bases with no gene match: 11. CDR1 and CDR2 (germline): DFQATT, SNEGSKA (reference sequence). The CDR3 runs to 16 residues. The CDR3 spells CSARDDRVENLYGYTF. The CDR3 DNA reads TGCAGTGCTAGAGACGACAGGGTGGAAAACCTCTATGGCTACACCTTC.

The rearrangement joins TRBV11-3 to TRBJ2-5; 9 bases line up with TRBD1. V was clipped by 5 bases and J by 5 bases; unmatched bases: 12. The V gene's germline CDR1 is SGHNT and CDR2 YENEEA. CDR3 length: 16 residues. The CDR3 DNA reads TGTGCCAGCAGCCTCCGCCCGGGACAGGGACCGGAGACCCAGTACTTC. Protein product: CASSLRPGQGPETQYF.

The chain has TRBV20-1 and TRBJ2-6, with D perhaps matching TRBD1 or TRBD2 (5 bases each). Germline CDR1 DFQATT, CDR2 SNEGSKA (reference sequence). This CDR3 has 14 amino acids. The V end lost 6 bases, the J end lost 4 bases, and 13 bases lay between the germline ends. The CDR3 bases are TGCAGTGCAAGATCTTGGGGGGGGGCCAACGTCCTGACTTTC. This encodes CSARSWGGANVLTF.